What follows describes a single T cell receptor (beta chain). Its antigen is not identified. This entry comes from a study of blood T cell dynamics during melanoma immunotherapy. Some clones are missing from TCRdb's copy, which holds only in-frame ones; the method was immunoSEQ multiplex PCR. The table includes some 9,100 clones, 85% to 90% detected once. The CDR3 has 13 residues. Germline-derived CDR1 and CDR2 are SGHRS and YFSETQ. Deletions cut 4 bases from V and 0 bases from J, with 7 bases between. General study points: At W3, later disease-control patients showed bifurcated PBMC repertoire changes, unlike progressors.

Time point reported: week 3, after first cycle of checkpoint inhibitor. Apart from two fast progressors, RECIST 1.1 response was judged 12 weeks post-infusion. This chain uses TRBV5-1 with TRBJ1-1; D remains ambiguous. The source material was blood, sampled from a patient treated with checkpoint blockade. The receptor was isolated from a human donor with melanoma. CDR3 amino acids: CASSTGMNTEAFF. The CDR3 DNA sequence: TGCGCCAGCAGCACGGGGATGAACACTGAAGCTTTCTTT.